Included here is one T cell receptor (beta chain) sequence, with context. Generated by immunoSEQ multiplex PCR, the TCRdb table keeps only in-frame clones and is missing some. Here the sample spans about 660,000 clones, 85% to 90% being singletons. The sample is drawn from a study of shared T cell receptors in the human thymus. These sequences were also reported in another study, on human thymus T cells. That investigation notes: Donors consisted of healthy Finnish infants (having corrective surgery for congenital heart defects). Resections from corrective heart surgery supplied the thymus tissue.

The TCR originated in a boy in the first two years of life with a congenital heart defect. Sequencing used thymocytes.

CDR3 sequence (DNA): TGTGCCAGCAGTTACTCCTTCCCAGGCCCTACCTACGAGCAGTACTTC. Translation: CASSYSFPGPTYEQYF. The rearrangement uses TRBV6-5 and TRBJ2-7, with D hard to call. The CDR3 is 16 residues long. Germline CDR1 is MNHEY and CDR2 is SVGAGI. Trimming pared 0 bases from V and 2 bases from J, leaving 14 bases between.